These 10 T cell receptor beta chains share one sample of origin, sequenced in a study of blood T cell repertoires in COVID-19. Clones were sequenced by immunoSEQ multiplex PCR, and TCRdb holds only the in-frame ones, with some missing. The repertoire holds about 150,000 clones, with about 87% as singletons. The material sequenced was peripheral blood. These receptors originate from a woman at least 80 years old with COVID-19, enrolled during active disease.

The V and J genes are TRBV5-1 and TRBJ1-2, with TRBD1 matching 8 bases. The germline gives CDR1 SGHRS, CDR2 YFSETQ. The V segment lost 4 bases and the J segment 0 bases; nucleotides outside the gene matches: 2. This CDR3 region has 14 residues. Here the CDR3 reads CASSLGQANYGYTF. The CDR3 bases are TGCGCCAGCAGCCTGGGACAGGCTAACTATGGCTACACCTTC.

The chain joins TRBV11-2 to TRBJ2-5; TRBD2 agrees at 8 bases. The CDR3 contains 15 residues. Germline V gives CDR1 SGHAT, CDR2 FQNNGV. The J segment lost 2 bases and the V segment lost 6 bases, leaving 8 bases of the junction unmatched. The CDR3 here is CASSRRLASQETQYF. In nucleotides, the CDR3 is TGTGCCAGCAGTCGCCGACTAGCGTCACAAGAGACCCAGTACTTC.

The chain links TRBV5-1 to TRBJ2-7; possibly TRBD1 for D (5 bases). Trimming removed 1 base at V and 3 bases at J, with 14 bases between. Germline CDR1 reads SGHRS; CDR2 reads YFSETQ. The CDR3 has 15 residues. The CDR3 is CASSLSGRRDYEQYF. The CDR3, as DNA: TGCGCCAGCAGCTTGTCGGGCCGCAGGGACTACGAGCAGTACTTC.

This chain connects TRBV9 to TRBJ2-7; possibly TRBD1 for D (6 bases). Germline lookup yields CDR1 SGDLS and CDR2 YYNGEE. The CDR3 runs to 15 residues. Trimming removed 1 base at V and 5 bases at J, with 16 bases between. The CDR3 region has the DNA TGTGCCAGCAGCGTATCACAGGGAGTGGGGGACGAGCAGTACTTC. It translates to CASSVSQGVGDEQYF.

The V call is TRBV4-1, the J call TRBJ1-1; D possibly corresponds to TRBD1 (6 bases). The CDR3 totals 17 residues. Trimming took off 4 bases at V and 0 bases at J, with 18 bases between the two ends. Germline V lookup: CDR1 MGHRA, CDR2 YSYEKL. CDR3: CASSLRGQTGLNTEAFF. CDR3 in DNA: TGCGCCAGCAGCCTTCGCGGCCAAACAGGGCTGAACACTGAAGCTTTCTTT.

The V gene is TRBV19, the J gene TRBJ1-1; TRBD1 aligns across 9 bases. Germline V gene sequence: CDR1 LNHDA, CDR2 SQIVND (reference sequence). With 8 bases clipped from V and 4 bases from J, the junction kept 8 bases outside the gene matches. The CDR3 length is 14 residues. CDR3 amino acids: CASRIDRGVTEAFF. The CDR3 coding sequence is TGTGCCAGTCGCATAGACAGGGGGGTCACTGAAGCTTTCTTT.

This clone occurred once. The chain links TRBV19 to TRBJ1-2, with TRBD1 identical over 7 bases. V shed 7 bases and J 8 bases; nucleotides not matched to a gene: 10. This CDR3 spans 13 amino acids. The germline gives CDR1 LNHDA, CDR2 SQIVND (reference sequence). This chain's CDR3 is CASTPDRVGGYTF. The CDR3, as DNA: TGTGCCAGTACCCCAGACAGGGTTGGAGGCTACACCTTC.

The chain carries TRBV2 and TRBJ2-1, with 7 bases matching TRBD2. This CDR3 comprises 15 residues. V lost 1 base, J lost 6 bases, and 6 bases stayed unmatched. Looked up from germline, CDR1 is SNHLY and CDR2 is FYNNEI. The CDR3: CASSEVAGVGNEQFF. DNA for the CDR3: TGTGCCAGCAGTGAAGTCGCGGGAGTGGGCAATGAGCAGTTCTTC.

V gene TRBV20-1 combines with J gene TRBJ1-2; D gene unclear. This CDR3 has 11 amino acids. Trimming cost V 6 bases and J 8 bases, with 13 bases left between them. Germline lookup yields CDR1 DFQATT and CDR2 SNEGSKA (reference sequence). The CDR3 DNA follows: TGCAGTGCCACCATCCCGGGAGGCTACACCTTC. This sequence encodes CSATIPGGYTF.

The J gene is TRBJ2-2, the V gene TRBV7-9, with 11 positions matching TRBD2. The CDR3 has 14 residues. V was pared by 8 bases and J by 1 base, with 0 bases of the junction left unmatched. Per the germline V gene, CDR1 is SEHNR and CDR2 is FQNEAQ (reference sequence). CDR3 loop: CASGLAGNTGELFF. The CDR3 DNA sequence: TGTGCCAGCGGACTAGCGGGGAACACCGGGGAGCTGTTTTTT. The full variable domain, with the rest looked up from reference TRBV7-9 and TRBJ2-2, is DTGVSQNPRHKITKRGQNVTFRCDPISEHNRLYWYRQTLGQGPEFLTYFQNEAQLEKSRLLSDRFSAERPKGSFSTLEIQRTEQGDSAMYLCASGLAGNTGELFFGEGSRLTVL.